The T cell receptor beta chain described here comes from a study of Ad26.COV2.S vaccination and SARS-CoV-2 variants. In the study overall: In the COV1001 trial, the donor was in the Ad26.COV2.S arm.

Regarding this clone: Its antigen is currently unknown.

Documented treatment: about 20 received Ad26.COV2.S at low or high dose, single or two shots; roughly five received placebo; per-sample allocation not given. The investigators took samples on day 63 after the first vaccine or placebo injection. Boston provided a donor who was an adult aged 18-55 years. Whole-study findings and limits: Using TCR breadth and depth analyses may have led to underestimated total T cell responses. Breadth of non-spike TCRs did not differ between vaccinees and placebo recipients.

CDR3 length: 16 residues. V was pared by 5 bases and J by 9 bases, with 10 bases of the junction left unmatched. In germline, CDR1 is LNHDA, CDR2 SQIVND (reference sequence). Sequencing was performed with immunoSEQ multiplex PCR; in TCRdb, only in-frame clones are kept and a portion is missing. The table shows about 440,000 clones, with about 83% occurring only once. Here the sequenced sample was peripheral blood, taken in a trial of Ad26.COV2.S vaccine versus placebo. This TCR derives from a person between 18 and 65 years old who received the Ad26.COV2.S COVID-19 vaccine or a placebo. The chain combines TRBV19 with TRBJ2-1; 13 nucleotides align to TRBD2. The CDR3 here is CASSSRTSGSMVEQFF. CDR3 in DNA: TGTGCCAGTAGTTCTCGGACTAGCGGGAGTATGGTTGAGCAGTTCTTC.